These T cell receptor beta chains were read from a single sample in a study of blood T cell repertoires in COVID-19. The table came from immunoSEQ multiplex PCR; TCRdb's copy has only in-frame clones and leaves some out. The sample records about 54,000 clones, just over 90% being singletons. The material sequenced was peripheral blood. Source of these receptors: a woman between 40 and 50 years old with active COVID-19. CDR3s include the opening cysteine and the closing phenylalanine or tryptophan.

j_call,v_call,cdr3_aa
TRBJ1-4,TRBV7-2,CASSAGVGKLFF
TRBJ1-5,TRBV2,CASSELGGRNQPQHF
TRBJ2-3,TRBV24-1,CATSDSPGGRSTDTQYF
TRBJ2-7,TRBV7-9,CASSPIGTGPPYEQYF
TRBJ2-4,TRBV19,CASSMIQGPANIQYF
TRBJ1-6,TRBV2,CASSEARSSGVGTLHF
TRBJ2-5,TRBV7-2,CASSLGLSRGQETQYF
TRBJ2-3,TRBV21-1,CASSLFGGAPRDTQYF
TRBJ2-1,TRBV5-6,CASSLGGRGNEQFF
TRBJ2-3,TRBV2,CASSELVSTDTQYF
TRBJ2-3,TRBV3-1/TRBV3-2,CASSQSGDTQYF
TRBJ1-4,TRBV6-2/TRBV6-3,CASSKGAREKLFF
TRBJ2-7,TRBV29-1,CSAGTRYSHEQYF
TRBJ1-2,TRBV5-5,CASSLDRNIYGYTF
TRBJ1-5,TRBV19,CASRNGGNSDQPQHF
TRBJ2-5,TRBV15,CATSRVAGGPETQYF
TRBJ1-1,TRBV5-5,CASSTRQGNTEAFF